These T cell receptor beta chains were read from a single sample in a study of T cell responses to AZD1222 COVID-19 vaccine. Sequenced by immunoSEQ multiplex PCR; TCRdb stores in-frame clones only, minus some. The data hold 110,000 to 150,000 clones, with just over 85% observed a single time. Here the sequenced sample was peripheral blood, taken on day 0 of AZD1222 vaccination. These receptors were obtained from an adult in good health. Both conserved end residues are part of each CDR3. A D gene is named only where the DNA matches it firmly. Not all rows give a size; the values are once, few, many and, for expanded clones, a class.

TRBD2 | . | TRBJ2-3 | TRBV7-8 | CASSLTGTSGTDTQYF | TGTGCCAGCAGTCTTACCGGGACTAGCGGCACAGATACGCAGTATTTT
. | . | TRBJ1-1 | TRBV19 | CASSIPRGGGLRTEAFF | TGTGCCAGTAGTATCCCCCGCGGAGGGGGGTTGCGCACTGAAGCTTTCTTT
. | . | TRBJ1-2 | TRBV9 | CASSENRDNSNYGYTF | TGTGCCAGCAGTGAAAACCGGGACAACAGTAACTATGGCTACACCTTC
. | . | TRBJ1-2 | TRBV4-3 | CASSQDRRTVGRGYTF | TGCGCCAGCAGCCAAGATAGGCGGACGGTCGGGAGGGGCTACACCTTC
. | . | TRBJ1-2 | TRBV5-4 | CASRDSADNYGYTF | TGTGCCAGCAGGGATTCAGCAGACAACTATGGCTACACCTTC
TRBD1 | . | TRBJ1-5 | TRBV19 | CASAQGAQQPQHF | TGTGCCAGCGCCCAGGGGGCCCAACAGCCCCAGCATTTT
. | . | TRBJ1-3 | TRBV19 | CASSRGQNPGNTIYF | TGTGCCAGTAGTAGAGGACAGAACCCTGGAAACACCATATATTTT
TRBD2 | . | TRBJ2-2 | TRBV27 | CASKSGRMPGELFF | TGTGCCAGCAAGTCCGGGAGGATGCCCGGGGAGCTGTTTTTT
. | once | TRBJ2-5 | TRBV2 | CASSRETQYF | TGTGCCAGCTCACGGGAGACCCAGTACTTC
. | . | TRBJ1-3 | TRBV25-1 | CASSEVSANTRSGNTIYF | TGTGCCAGCAGTGAAGTATCAGCGAATACCCGCTCTGGAAACACCATATATTTT
. | . | TRBJ1-5 | TRBV18 | CASSEGRQPQHF | TGTGCCAGCTCAGAGGGGCGTCAGCCCCAGCATTTT
TRBD1 | . | TRBJ2-3 | TRBV27 | CASSLRATGGSDTQYF | TGTGCCAGCAGTTTACGGGCCACAGGGGGCTCAGATACGCAGTATTTT
. | once | TRBJ1-3 | TRBV9 | CASSDGILSSGNTIYF | TGTGCCAGCAGCGATGGTATTCTGAGCTCTGGAAACACCATATATTTT
. | . | TRBJ2-7 | TRBV20-1 | CSAKGGYEQYF | TGCAGTGCTAAGGGGGGCTACGAGCAGTACTTC
TRBD2 | . | TRBJ2-4 | TRBV7-2 | CASSHTGTSGRLAKNIQYF | TGTGCCAGCAGCCATACCGGGACTAGCGGGAGACTAGCCAAAAACATTCAGTACTTC
TRBD2 | . | TRBJ2-7 | TRBV6-2/TRBV6-3 | CASSLGLVRVGEQYF | TGTGCCAGCAGCCTGGGACTAGTTCGGGTCGGGGAGCAGTACTTC
TRBD2 | . | TRBJ2-1 | TRBV7-9 | CASSHSGRANEQFF | TGTGCCAGCAGTCATAGCGGGAGGGCCAATGAGCAGTTCTTC
TRBD2 | . | TRBJ2-1 | TRBV7-3 | CASSLAGSSYNEQFF | TGTGCCAGCAGCCTAGCGGGTAGCTCCTACAATGAGCAGTTCTTC
. | . | TRBJ1-1 | TRBV5-6 | CASSSDREAFF | TGTGCCAGCAGCTCCGACAGAGAAGCTTTCTTT
. | . | TRBJ1-1 | TRBV5-1 | CASSLAGREAFF | TGCGCCAGCAGCTTGGCGGGCCGAGAAGCTTTCTTT
. | . | TRBJ1-6 | TRBV9 | CASSPGGPSQNSPLHF | TGTGCCAGCAGCCCCGGGGGGCCGAGCCAGAATTCACCCCTCCACTTT
. | once | TRBJ2-2 | TRBV7-2 | CASSPPGTHNTGELFF | TGTGCCAGCAGCCCCCCCGGGACACATAACACCGGGGAGCTGTTTTTT
TRBD2 | . | TRBJ2-7 | TRBV25-1 | CASNREGASEQYF | TGTGCCAGCAACCGGGAGGGAGCTTCCGAGCAGTACTTC